A selection of T cell receptor beta chains follows, all from one sample in a study of patients and donors after allogeneic stem cell transplantation. TCRdb passed the RT-PCR reads through MiXCR, listing each CDR3 protein once. Among roughly 10,000 distinct CDR3 sequences listed, approximately 6.3% were seen once. Sample: blood, either unsorted or a sorted T cell fraction (not recorded which). These TCRs come from a human donor who was either an allogeneic HSCT recipient or a stem cell or donor lymphocyte infusion donor (not recorded which). It is not recorded whose cells these are; they may come from a transplant donor. Both conserved end residues are part of each CDR3. Each record gives: V gene, D gene, J gene, clone size, CDR3 length, CDR3 DNA, CDR3 protein. A D gene is named only where the DNA matches it firmly. Rows give clone size only sometimes, using once, few, many, or a class for an expanded clone.

V gene: TRBV4-2; D gene: -; J gene: TRBJ2-1; clone size: -; CDR3 length: 17; CDR3 DNA: TGTGCCAGCAGCCAACGCTTTTACGGTACTGGAAACAATGAGCAGTTCTTC; CDR3 protein: CASSQRFYGTGNNEQFF
V gene: TRBV24-1; D gene: TRBD1; J gene: TRBJ2-7; clone size: many; CDR3 length: 14; CDR3 DNA: TGTGCCACCAGTGACCCGGGACAGGGGTACGAGCAGTACTTC; CDR3 protein: CATSDPGQGYEQYF
V gene: TRBV4-3; D gene: -; J gene: TRBJ2-7; clone size: -; CDR3 length: 14; CDR3 DNA: TGCGCCAGCAGCCAAGAACGGGGCGGCTACGAGCAGTACTTC; CDR3 protein: CASSQERGGYEQYF
V gene: TRBV4-1; D gene: TRBD2; J gene: TRBJ2-7; clone size: many; CDR3 length: 17; CDR3 DNA: TGCGCCAGCAGCCGTTCGTCGGGGGGTGGGCCATCCTACGAGCAGTACTTC; CDR3 protein: CASSRSSGGGPSYEQYF
V gene: TRBV10-3; D gene: -; J gene: TRBJ2-3; clone size: few; CDR3 length: 16; CDR3 DNA: TGTGCCATCAGTGTAGCGGGACAGAAGAGCACAGATACGCAGTATTTT; CDR3 protein: CAISVAGQKSTDTQYF
V gene: TRBV9; D gene: -; J gene: TRBJ2-4; clone size: few; CDR3 length: 14; CDR3 DNA: TGTGCCAGCTCAAAGGGGCTAGCGGACAGATTTCAGTACTTC; CDR3 protein: CASSKGLADRFQYF
V gene: TRBV6-2/TRBV6-3; D gene: -; J gene: TRBJ1-2; clone size: medium-sized; CDR3 length: 15; CDR3 DNA: TGTGCCAGCAGGACGACAGGCGTAACTAACTATGGCTACACCTTC; CDR3 protein: CASRTTGVTNYGYTF
V gene: TRBV20-1; D gene: TRBD2; J gene: TRBJ2-3; clone size: many; CDR3 length: 15; CDR3 DNA: TGCAGTGCTAGAGATAGGACTAGCGGCACAGATACGCAGTATTTT; CDR3 protein: CSARDRTSGTDTQYF
V gene: TRBV6-2/TRBV6-3; D gene: -; J gene: TRBJ1-3; clone size: medium-sized; CDR3 length: 15; CDR3 DNA: TGTGCCAGCAGTTTTCTCGGGAGCTCTGGAAACACCATATATTTT; CDR3 protein: CASSFLGSSGNTIYF
V gene: TRBV30; D gene: -; J gene: TRBJ1-4; clone size: many; CDR3 length: 14; CDR3 DNA: TGTGCCTGGCGAAAGCAGGGCAATTCTGAAAAACTGTTTTTT; CDR3 protein: CAWRKQGNSEKLFF
V gene: TRBV7-7; D gene: -; J gene: TRBJ2-5; clone size: few; CDR3 length: 14; CDR3 DNA: TGTGCTAGCAGCCTAGAGGGGAAAAAAGAGACCCAGTACTTC; CDR3 protein: CASSLEGKKETQYF
V gene: TRBV5-6; D gene: TRBD1; J gene: TRBJ2-3; clone size: many; CDR3 length: 14; CDR3 DNA: TGTGCCAGCAGCAAGAGGACAGGTGGGGATACGCAGTATTTT; CDR3 protein: CASSKRTGGDTQYF
V gene: TRBV7-2; D gene: -; J gene: TRBJ1-6; clone size: medium-sized; CDR3 length: 15; CDR3 DNA: TGTGCCAGCAGCTTCTTACAAGAGTCAATTTCACCCCTCCACTTT; CDR3 protein: CASSFLQESISPLHF
V gene: TRBV10-3; D gene: -; J gene: TRBJ2-2; clone size: many; CDR3 length: 16; CDR3 DNA: TGTGCCATCAGTGAGGGGGGGTTCGCGAACACCGGGGAGCTGTTTTTT; CDR3 protein: CAISEGGFANTGELFF
V gene: TRBV2; D gene: -; J gene: TRBJ2-7; clone size: few; CDR3 length: 13; CDR3 DNA: TGTGCCAGCTGTACGGGTCGGGGTAGCGAGCAGTACTTC; CDR3 protein: CASCTGRGSEQYF
V gene: TRBV6-5; D gene: -; J gene: TRBJ2-1; clone size: many; CDR3 length: 16; CDR3 DNA: TGTGCCAGCAGTTCCCCGGGGCAGGGAAGCTACAATGAGCAGTTCTTC; CDR3 protein: CASSSPGQGSYNEQFF
V gene: TRBV10-3; D gene: -; J gene: TRBJ1-1; clone size: medium-sized; CDR3 length: 13; CDR3 DNA: TGTGCCATCAGTGAGGGGATGAACACTGAAGCTTTCTTT; CDR3 protein: CAISEGMNTEAFF
V gene: TRBV6-1; D gene: -; J gene: TRBJ1-2; clone size: many; CDR3 length: 15; CDR3 DNA: TGTGCCAGCAGGACTAATGGGGATAGGGGCTATGGCTACACCTTC; CDR3 protein: CASRTNGDRGYGYTF
V gene: TRBV6-5; D gene: -; J gene: TRBJ2-3; clone size: medium-sized; CDR3 length: 11; CDR3 DNA: TGTGCCAGCAGTTCTATTGGTACGCAGTATTTT; CDR3 protein: CASSSIGTQYF
V gene: TRBV20-1; D gene: -; J gene: TRBJ1-1; clone size: many; CDR3 length: 12; CDR3 DNA: TGCAGTGCTGCTCGGGGGAACACTGAAGCTTTCTTT; CDR3 protein: CSAARGNTEAFF
V gene: TRBV11-2; D gene: TRBD2; J gene: TRBJ2-2; clone size: many; CDR3 length: 15; CDR3 DNA: TGTGCCAGCCGGCTTGCGGGAGGCCGTCCCGGGGAGCTGTTTTTT; CDR3 protein: CASRLAGGRPGELFF
V gene: TRBV6-2/TRBV6-3; D gene: -; J gene: TRBJ2-7; clone size: -; CDR3 length: 15; CDR3 DNA: TGTGCCAGCAGTTACGTGAACAGTCCGTCCTACGAGCAGTACTTC; CDR3 protein: CASSYVNSPSYEQYF
V gene: TRBV11-2; D gene: -; J gene: TRBJ2-5; clone size: few; CDR3 length: 13; CDR3 DNA: TGTGCCAGCAGCTTGGCTTTCCAAGAGACCCAGTACTTC; CDR3 protein: CASSLAFQETQYF
V gene: TRBV5-1; D gene: TRBD1; J gene: TRBJ2-5; clone size: many; CDR3 length: 16; CDR3 DNA: TGCGCCAGCAGCTTGGTCGCGGGACAGGGGAAGGAGACCCAGTACTTC; CDR3 protein: CASSLVAGQGKETQYF
V gene: TRBV9; D gene: -; J gene: TRBJ2-1; clone size: -; CDR3 length: 13; CDR3 DNA: TGTGCCAGCAGCCCGGACGGAGGCCGGGAGCAGTTCTTC; CDR3 protein: CASSPDGGREQFF
V gene: TRBV9; D gene: -; J gene: TRBJ1-1; clone size: medium-sized; CDR3 length: 13; CDR3 DNA: TGTGCCAGCAGCGTCGACCCCGGTTTTGAAGCTTTCTTT; CDR3 protein: CASSVDPGFEAFF
V gene: TRBV6-5; D gene: -; J gene: TRBJ1-5; clone size: many; CDR3 length: 14; CDR3 DNA: TGTGCCAGCAGTTACGGGGGTGGCAATCAGCCCCAGCATTTT; CDR3 protein: CASSYGGGNQPQHF
V gene: TRBV7-2; D gene: TRBD1; J gene: TRBJ2-1; clone size: -; CDR3 length: 16; CDR3 DNA: TGTGCCAGCAGCCACCCCCGGACAGGGTCCTACAATGAGCAGTTCTTC; CDR3 protein: CASSHPRTGSYNEQFF
V gene: TRBV6-5; D gene: TRBD2; J gene: TRBJ2-1; clone size: few; CDR3 length: 15; CDR3 DNA: TGTGCCAGCAGCTATGTGGGTAGCGGGAGCAATGAGCAGTTCTTC; CDR3 protein: CASSYVGSGSNEQFF
V gene: TRBV7-2; D gene: -; J gene: TRBJ2-3; clone size: -; CDR3 length: 15; CDR3 DNA: TGTGCCAGCAGCCAAGGTGGTCCTAGCACAGATACGCAGTATTTT; CDR3 protein: CASSQGGPSTDTQYF
V gene: TRBV6-2/TRBV6-3; D gene: TRBD2; J gene: TRBJ2-7; clone size: few; CDR3 length: 15; CDR3 DNA: TGTGCCAGCAGAACCGGGACTAGCGGCCTCTACGAGCAGTACTTC; CDR3 protein: CASRTGTSGLYEQYF
V gene: TRBV5-5; D gene: TRBD2; J gene: TRBJ2-1; clone size: few; CDR3 length: 15; CDR3 DNA: TGTGCCAGCAGCCAAAGACTAGCGGGAGCCAATGAGCAGTTCTTC; CDR3 protein: CASSQRLAGANEQFF
V gene: TRBV24-1; D gene: TRBD1; J gene: TRBJ2-5; clone size: many; CDR3 length: 18; CDR3 DNA: TGTGCCACCAGTGATAACTTATCCCGGGACAGGGGGCAAGAGACCCAGTACTTC; CDR3 protein: CATSDNLSRDRGQETQYF
V gene: TRBV7-9; D gene: -; J gene: TRBJ1-5; clone size: many; CDR3 length: 13; CDR3 DNA: TGTGCCAGCAGCTTACAAGGGGAGTCACCCCAGCATTTT; CDR3 protein: CASSLQGESPQHF
V gene: TRBV7-6; D gene: -; J gene: TRBJ1-1; clone size: many; CDR3 length: 14; CDR3 DNA: TGTGCCAGCAGCTTCGGTCCAGGGAACACTGAAGCTTTCTTT; CDR3 protein: CASSFGPGNTEAFF
V gene: TRBV9; D gene: -; J gene: TRBJ2-2; clone size: -; CDR3 length: 20; CDR3 DNA: TGTGCCAGCAGCCCGTGGCAGGGGGCCAGCGGGGGAGGTCGAGCCGGGGAGCTGTTTTTT; CDR3 protein: CASSPWQGASGGGRAGELFF
V gene: TRBV9; D gene: -; J gene: TRBJ2-2; clone size: few; CDR3 length: 14; CDR3 DNA: TGTGCCAGCAGGATATCTGGGAACACCGGGGAGCTGTTTTTT; CDR3 protein: CASRISGNTGELFF
V gene: TRBV12-3/TRBV12-4; D gene: -; J gene: TRBJ1-1; clone size: many; CDR3 length: 13; CDR3 DNA: TGTGCCAGCGTTGGAACAGCGAACACTGAAGCTTTCTTT; CDR3 protein: CASVGTANTEAFF
V gene: TRBV15; D gene: -; J gene: TRBJ1-3; clone size: many; CDR3 length: 15; CDR3 DNA: TGTGCCACCAGCAGAGATTCAAGGTCTGGAAACACCATATATTTT; CDR3 protein: CATSRDSRSGNTIYF